This T cell receptor beta chain was sequenced during a study of cytomegalovirus exposure and HLA in healthy donors. Note on this clone: Antigen specificity is unknown.

Study results and caveats: For cytomegalovirus status, the classifier reportedly gave diagnoses with high specificity and sensitivity.

Measured with immunoSEQ multiplex PCR; TCRdb has only the in-frame clones, and not every one. The sample holds over 200,000 clones, roughly 84% seen once. V was shortened by 5 bases and J by 0 bases, with 11 bases between the two germline ends. This CDR3 is 14 amino acids long. The V gene's germline CDR1 is LNHDA and CDR2 SQIVND (reference sequence). The chain combines TRBV19 with TRBJ2-7; D possibly corresponds to TRBD2 (6 bases). The clonotype was recovered from a woman aged 18-35 years in good health and CMV-seropositive. Material for sequencing was PBMCs. DNA of the CDR3: TGTGCCAGTAGTCGGGTCGGGAGCTCCTACGAGCAGTACTTC. As protein: CASSRVGSSYEQYF.